Listed here are 21 T cell receptor beta chains from one sample, sequenced in a study of blood T cell repertoires in COVID-19. Profiling relied on immunoSEQ multiplex PCR, and the TCRdb table lists in-frame clones only, not all of them. The sample holds roughly 170,000 clones, 84% seen once. What was sequenced was peripheral blood. The receptors here all came from a human donor in a cohort sampled during active COVID-19.

For this clone: The junction and the germline gene differ at one end; a read error may be behind it. This chain joins TRBV23-1 and TRBJ2-7, with TRBD1 matching over 8 bases. TRBV23-1 is classed as an ORF, of uncertain function. This CDR3 spans 13 amino acids. The CDR3: CASSQGTGDLPTF. DNA of the CDR3: TGCGCCAGCAGTCAAGGGACAGGCGACCTTCCGACTTTC.

V gene TRBV12-3 or TRBV12-4 combines with J gene TRBJ1-2, with D possibly TRBD1 on 5 matching bases. With 8 bases removed from V and 4 bases from J, the gap between germline ends came to 11 bases. CDR3 length equals 12 residues. The CDR3 loop is CASHHGGYGYTF. The CDR3 coding sequence is TGTGCCAGCCATCACGGGGGCTATGGCTACACCTTC.

V is TRBV7-2 and J is TRBJ1-6; D is unclear. From germline, CDR1 is SGHTA and CDR2 FQGNSA. The CDR3 has 14 residues. Trimming removed 5 bases from V and 4 bases from J, with 9 bases in between. The CDR3 region is CASSPREYNSPLHF. As DNA, the CDR3 is TGTGCCAGCAGCCCCCGGGAATATAATTCACCCCTCCACTTT.

V usage is TRBV5-6 and J usage is TRBJ2-3; D might be TRBD1 (6 bases). Germline lookup yields CDR1 SGHDT and CDR2 YYEEEE. This CDR3 comprises 15 residues. V was trimmed by 4 bases and J by 6 bases, leaving 18 bases between them. CDR3 residues: CASSPRDMWGDTQYF. CDR3 DNA: TGTGCCAGCAGCCCCCGGGACATGTGGGGGGATACGCAGTATTTT.

The chain links TRBV2 to TRBJ1-1, with D unclear. CDR3 length equals 14 residues. CDR1 SNHLY and CDR2 FYNNEI come from the germline V gene. The germline V and J ends were trimmed by 11 bases and 0 bases, with 16 bases remaining between them. This CDR3 reads CAESKGALNTEAFF. CDR3 nucleotide sequence: TGTGCCGAAAGTAAGGGAGCCCTGAACACTGAAGCTTTCTTT. Full variable domain (remainder filled in from reference TRBV2 and TRBJ1-1): EPEVTQTPSHQVTQMGQEVILRCVPISNHLYFYWYRQILGQKVEFLVSFYNNEISEKSEIFDDQFSVERPDGSNFTLKIRSTKLEDSAMYFCAESKGALNTEAFFGQGTRLTVV.

This clone was observed once. The chain has TRBV11-1 and TRBJ2-1, with a possible D match to TRBD2 (6 bases). Germline V lookup: CDR1 SGHAT, CDR2 FQDESV (reference sequence). The CDR3 has 16 residues. The V end was cut by 5 bases, the J end by 4 bases, with 18 bases between. The CDR3 sequence: CASSHGPEGGYNEQFF. CDR3 DNA sequence: TGTGCCAGCAGCCACGGCCCGGAGGGTGGGTACAATGAGCAGTTCTTC.

This chain uses TRBV7-2 with TRBJ1-5, with 7 bases aligning to TRBD1. V dropped 5 bases and J dropped 5; count of bases not matched to a gene: 9. This CDR3 is built from 15 residues. CDR1 SGHTA and CDR2 FQGNSA come from the germline V gene. The CDR3 reads CASSISAGGYQPQHF. CDR3 nucleotide sequence: TGTGCCAGCAGCATTTCGGCAGGGGGTTATCAGCCCCAGCATTTT.

The gene calls are TRBV6-5 and TRBJ1-5, with D possibly being TRBD1 (5 bases). The V end lost 9 bases, the J end lost 4 bases, and 13 bases lay between the germline ends. The CDR3 covers 13 residues. Germline values: CDR1 MNHEY, CDR2 SVGAGI. CDR3 sequence (DNA): TGTGCCAGTGGGCAGGGCCGAAATCAGCCCCAGCATTTT. Translated, it gives CASGQGRNQPQHF.

This chain uses TRBV18 with TRBJ1-1; D not resolved. The CDR3 totals 16 residues. Trimming took 5 bases from V and 1 from J, leaving 17 bases between them. Germline CDR1 is KGHSH and CDR2 is LQKENI. In DNA form, the CDR3 reads TGTGCCAGCTCAGAGTATGCAGACTTACCGAACACTGAAGCTTTCTTT. Protein product: CASSEYADLPNTEAFF.

The rearrangement links TRBV18 to TRBJ1-1, with TRBD1 identical over 8 bases. CDR3 length: 14 residues. The germline gives CDR1 KGHSH, CDR2 LQKENI. Unmatched junction bases numbered 2, after V lost 4 bases and J lost 1 base. The CDR3 DNA is TGTGCCAGCTCACAGGACAGGGAGAACACTGAAGCTTTCTTT. This sequence encodes CASSQDRENTEAFF.

This clone was detected only a few times. The chain employs TRBV6-1 and TRBJ1-2; no firm D call. Trimming removed 1 base from V and 5 bases from J, with 5 bases in between. Germline V gene data show CDR1 as MNHNS and CDR2 as SASEGT. The CDR3 runs 12 residues. CDR3 residues: CASSEGSYGYTF. The DNA of the CDR3 is TGTGCCAGCAGTGAAGGCAGTTATGGCTACACCTTC.

The gene calls are TRBV30 and TRBJ1-6; the D gene is possibly TRBD1 (5 bases). Between the trimmed V and J ends, which lost 8 bases and 4 bases, there was a span of 9 bases. CDR3 length: 12 amino acids. The V gene's germline CDR1 is GTSNPN and CDR2 SVGIG (reference sequence). DNA for the CDR3: TGTGCCCTGGGGGGGTATAATTCACCCCTCCACTTT. Protein: CALGGYNSPLHF.

This chain joins TRBV5-4 and TRBJ1-1; maybe TRBD1 (6 bases). Trimming took off 5 bases at V and 3 bases at J, with 17 bases between the two ends. Germline V CDR1 and CDR2: SGHNT, YYREEE (reference sequence). The CDR3 runs to 15 residues. The CDR3: CASRPGQPRDTEAFF. The DNA for the CDR3 is TGTGCCAGCAGACCAGGACAGCCAAGGGACACTGAAGCTTTCTTT.

The gene calls are TRBV15 and TRBJ1-2; possible D gene TRBD1, 6 bases. The CDR3 is made up of 15 amino acids. V was trimmed by 0 bases and J by 3 bases, leaving 11 bases between them. Per the germline V gene, CDR1 is LNHNV and CDR2 is YYDKDF (reference sequence). CDR3 in amino acids: CATSRDAAGDYGYTF. The CDR3 DNA follows: TGTGCCACCAGCAGAGATGCCGCAGGGGACTATGGCTACACCTTC.

This clone was seen only a few times. The rearrangement uses TRBV29-1 and TRBJ1-1; D is unclear. CDR1 and CDR2 from the germline V gene are SQVTM and ANQGSEA. This CDR3 has 11 residues. Trimming shortened V by 4 bases and J by 3 bases, and 6 bases separated the two germline ends. The CDR3: CSVGLYTEAFF. The DNA for the CDR3 is TGCAGCGTTGGACTATACACTGAAGCTTTCTTT.

The rearrangement links TRBV6-2 or TRBV6-3 to TRBJ2-3; 8 bases align to TRBD2. Trimming removed 6 bases from V and 6 bases from J; junction bases left unmatched: 11. The CDR3 runs 15 residues. The germline gives CDR1 MNHEY, CDR2 SVGEGT. CDR3 protein: CASSLAGSSTDTQYF. In nucleotides, the CDR3 is TGTGCCAGCAGCTTAGCGGGGTCCTCCACGGATACGCAGTATTTT.

This chain uses TRBV18 with TRBJ1-5; 7 bases are shared with TRBD1. The V and J ends lost 3 bases and 6 bases, in that order; junction bases with no gene match: 5. The CDR3 runs to 14 residues. From germline, CDR1 is KGHSH and CDR2 LQKENI. CDR3 sequence: CASSPQTGVQPQHF. For the CDR3, the DNA is TGTGCCAGCTCACCGCAAACAGGGGTTCAGCCCCAGCATTTT.

The chain combines TRBV11-3 with TRBJ2-7, with 12 bases lining up with TRBD2. Germline loops: CDR1 SGHNT, CDR2 YENEEA. This CDR3 contains 15 residues. V lost 1 base, J lost 4 bases, and 2 bases stayed unmatched. The CDR3 protein is CASSLGTSGMYEQYF. The CDR3 coding sequence is TGTGCCAGCAGCTTAGGGACTAGCGGGATGTACGAGCAGTACTTC.

J is TRBJ1-2 and V is TRBV5-1; 7 bases are a match to TRBD1. The germline gives CDR1 SGHRS, CDR2 YFSETQ. CDR3 length equals 14 residues. Germline trimming cut 1 base from V and 8 bases from J; bases unmatched to any gene: 8. The CDR3 reads CASSLMATGEGYTF. CDR3 nucleotides: TGCGCCAGCAGCTTGATGGCAACAGGGGAAGGCTACACCTTC.

This chain links TRBV11-2 with TRBJ2-7, with D possibly TRBD2 on 5 matching bases. Per germline, CDR1 SGHAT and CDR2 FQNNGV. V shed 6 bases and J shed 0 bases, with 12 bases lying between them. This CDR3 spans 14 amino acids. The chain's CDR3 is CASSPRGLSYEQYF. CDR3 coding DNA: TGTGCCAGCAGTCCCCGGGGTCTCTCCTACGAGCAGTACTTC. Full variable domain (rest looked up from reference TRBV11-2 and TRBJ2-7): EAGVAQSPRYKIIEKRQSVAFWCNPISGHATLYWYQQILGQGPKLLIQFQNNGVVDDSQLPKDRFSAERLKGVDSTLKIQPAKLEDSAVYLCASSPRGLSYEQYFGPGTRLTVT.

The rearrangement uses TRBV29-1 and TRBJ2-4, with 9 bases aligning to TRBD1. Germline V gives CDR1 SQVTM, CDR2 ANQGSEA. The CDR3 consists of 15 residues. V was pared by 4 bases and J by 1 base, with 5 bases of the junction left unmatched. The CDR3 DNA follows: TGCAGCGTTGGGGGGGACAGGGATGCCAAAAACATTCAGTACTTC. Encoded protein: CSVGGDRDAKNIQYF.